Each of the 10 T cell receptor beta chains below was sequenced from the same sample in a study of blood T cells in healthy people across ages. A sample-barcoded 5' primer and a J-beta primer mix were used in a second PCR of roughly 7 to 11 cycles. In TCRdb, the 5' RACE reads were re-called with MiXCR into one record per CDR3 protein. This sample yields over 1,500,000 distinct CDR3 sequences, of which roughly 43% are seen a single time; more than 20% belongs to the top ten. The sample was blood. All receptors come from a human donor in good health.

The chain combines TRBV30 with TRBJ2-7; 7 nucleotides line up with TRBD2. CDR3 length: 17 residues. Germline assignment: CDR1 GTSNPN and CDR2 SVGIG (reference sequence). With V trimmed by 1 base and J by 3 bases, 15 bases remained unmatched. CDR3 sequence: CAWSASPTGEGYYEQYF. Written as DNA, the CDR3 is TGTGCCTGGAGTGCATCCCCTACGGGGGAGGGATACTACGAGCAGTACTTC.

This clonotype appeared a few times. The chain is built from TRBV20-1 and TRBJ1-5; 11 nucleotides match TRBD1. Losses at the gene ends were 3 bases for V and 7 bases for J; bases not matched to a gene: 8. The CDR3 consists of 15 residues. From germline, CDR1 is DFQATT and CDR2 SNEGSKA (reference sequence). CDR3 DNA sequence: TGCAGTGCTAGTTCCGGGACAGGGGGTGTACAGCCCCAGCATTTT. Its translation: CSASSGTGGVQPQHF.

The V call is TRBV4-3, the J call TRBJ2-1; the D gene is possibly TRBD2 (6 bases). Germline-derived CDR1 and CDR2 are LGHNA and YSLEER. The germline V and J ends were trimmed by 0 bases and 10 bases, with 10 bases remaining between them. This CDR3 spans 13 amino acids. The CDR3 loop is CASSQDGRTEQFF. The CDR3 DNA reads as TGCGCCAGCAGCCAAGATGGGAGGACAGAGCAGTTCTTC.

This clonotype was counted between two and nine times. The J gene is TRBJ1-1, the V gene TRBV6-5; D is ambiguous. The germline V gene encodes CDR1 MNHEY and CDR2 SVGAGI. The CDR3 has 13 residues. V was clipped by 2 bases and J by 8 bases, with 12 bases between them. The CDR3 loop reads CASSYNSADEAFF. CDR3 nucleotides: TGTGCCAGCAGTTACAACTCGGCAGACGAAGCTTTCTTT.

A remark on this clonotype: A clone one base away is much larger, so this may be a read error. The chain employs TRBV20-1 and TRBJ1-2; 10 positions match TRBD1. Losses at the gene ends were 5 bases for V and 7 bases for J; bases not matched to a gene: 10. The germline V gene encodes CDR1 DFQATT and CDR2 SNEGSKA (reference sequence). The CDR3 contains 14 residues. CDR3 nucleotides: TGCAGTGCTGGCAGGGTGACAGGGGGCCGTGGCTACACCTTC. It encodes CSAGRVTGGRGYTF.

This rearrangement joins TRBV18 to TRBJ2-7; D is uncertain. Trimming took 3 bases from V and 2 from J, leaving 14 bases between them. This CDR3 comprises 15 residues. In germline, CDR1 is KGHSH, CDR2 LQKENI. This chain's CDR3 is CASSPEAFHTYEQYF. In nucleotides, the CDR3 is TGTGCCAGCTCACCTGAGGCATTCCATACCTACGAGCAGTACTTC.

This clonotype was observed a few times. This chain joins TRBV10-3 and TRBJ2-5; D ambiguous. This CDR3 contains 14 residues. With 0 bases removed from V and 0 bases from J, the gap between germline ends came to 5 bases. The V gene's germline CDR1 is ENHRY and CDR2 SYGVKD. The CDR3: CAISESDNQETQYF. CDR3 coding DNA: TGTGCCATCAGTGAGTCAGACAACCAAGAGACCCAGTACTTC.

In this sample, this clonotype turned up a few times. The chain employs TRBV20-1 and TRBJ2-5, with TRBD1 identical over 7 bases. The trim removed 1 base at V and 5 bases at J, leaving 10 bases unmatched. The V gene's germline CDR1 is DFQATT and CDR2 SNEGSKA (reference sequence). CDR3 size: 15 residues. The CDR3 DNA follows: TGCAGTGCTAGAGTAAGAGGGACAGTAGGGGAGACCCAGTACTTC. It translates to CSARVRGTVGETQYF.

V gene TRBV20-1 combines with J gene TRBJ2-7; TRBD1 matches at 7 bases. Looked up from germline, CDR1 is DFQATT and CDR2 is SNEGSKA (reference sequence). Trimming cost V 1 base and J 3 bases; bases outside gene matches: 24. The CDR3 sequence is 20 residues long. CDR3 protein: CSARGMQGDQIRPRYYEQYF. CDR3 nucleotides: TGCAGTGCTAGAGGGATGCAGGGGGATCAAATCAGGCCCCGCTACTACGAGCAGTACTTC.

This clonotype turned up a few times. This chain connects TRBV9 to TRBJ2-7; 7 positions agree with TRBD2. There are 13 residues in the CDR3. Germline V gene lookup returns CDR1 SGDLS and CDR2 YYNGEE. Losses at the gene ends were 7 bases for V and 7 bases for J; bases not matched to a gene: 11. The CDR3 spells CASSAGREREQYF. CDR3 DNA sequence: TGTGCCAGCTCGGCTGGGAGGGAGAGGGAGCAGTACTTC.